These 19 T cell receptor beta chains were sequenced from one sample in a study of early T cells in non-severe SARS-CoV-2 infection. TCRdb reanalysed the 5' RACE reads using MiXCR and keeps one entry per CDR3 protein. The sample holds tens of thousands of distinct CDR3 sequences, about 9.5% seen once. Sequences were obtained from whole blood. The source of these receptors is an adult who was a healthcare worker with PCR-confirmed SARS-CoV-2 infection or an uninfected control (not recorded which).

This clonotype has a count of ten or more. The chain joins TRBV29-1 to TRBJ2-3, with TRBD2 as a possible D gene (5 bases). The CDR3 loop spans 13 amino acids. CDR1 is SQVTM and CDR2 is ANQGSEA in the germline V gene. V lost 4 bases to trimming and J lost 6 bases, with 14 bases between them. CDR3: CSVGASRGDTQYF. The CDR3 nucleotides are TGCAGCGTTGGGGCGAGTAGAGGGGATACGCAGTATTTT.

A remark on this clonotype: A much larger clonotype is one base distant, so this may be a read error. The chain joins TRBV5-1 to TRBJ1-3, with unresolved D. Germline V gives CDR1 SGHRS, CDR2 YFSETQ. This CDR3 has 13 residues. CDR3 coding DNA: TGCGTCAGCAGCGCGGACGGAGGAAACACCATATATTTT. Its translation: CVSSADGGNTIYF. Drawing the rest from reference TRBV5-1 and TRBJ1-3, the complete variable domain is KAGVTQTPRYLIKTRGQQVTLSCSPISGHRSVSWYQQTPGQGLQFLFEYFSETQRNKGNFPGRFSGRQFSNSRSEMNVSTLELGDSALYLCVSSADGGNTIYFGEGSWLTVV.

This clonotype came up many times. The V call is TRBV5-4, the J call TRBJ1-5, with D possibly being TRBD1 (5 bases). CDR1 is SGHNT, CDR2 YYREEE, per germline (reference sequence). The CDR3 contains 16 residues. Trimming removed 4 bases at V and 2 bases at J, with 16 bases between. CDR3 sequence: CASSPGTGAGNQPQHF. CDR3 DNA: TGTGCCAGCAGCCCGGGAACTGGGGCCGGCAATCAGCCCCAGCATTTT. Combining the CDR3 with reference TRBV5-4 and TRBJ1-5 gives the whole variable domain ETGVTQSPTHLIKTRGQQVTLRCSSQSGHNTVSWYQQALGQGPQFIFQYYREEENGRGNFPPRFSGLQFPNYSSELNVNALELDDSALYLCASSPGTGAGNQPQHFGDGTRLSIL.

This clonotype was counted many times. The gene calls are TRBV16 and TRBJ1-6; D gene ambiguous. Trimming cost V 1 base and J 8 bases, with 6 bases left between them. CDR1 and CDR2 from the germline V gene are KGHSY and FQNENV. This CDR3 region has 13 residues. For the CDR3, the DNA is TGTGCCAGCAGCCAATTCCCCTATTCACCCCTCCACTTT. Its translation: CASSQFPYSPLHF.

This clonotype has at least ten counts. This chain connects TRBV24-1 to TRBJ2-3, with 11 positions matching TRBD2. This CDR3 spans 16 amino acids. The trim removed 4 bases at V and 2 bases at J, leaving 4 bases unmatched. Per germline, CDR1 KGHDR and CDR2 SFDVKD. The CDR3 nucleotides read TGTGCCACCAGTGAAACGGGACTAGCGGCCACAGATACGCAGTATTTT. This gives the protein CATSETGLAATDTQYF.

The V and J genes are TRBV7-2 and TRBJ1-1; no firm D call. Germline V gene sequence: CDR1 SGHTA, CDR2 FQGNSA. Trimming stripped 5 bases from V and 0 bases from J, with 7 bases between. This CDR3 is built from 13 residues. The CDR3 sequence: CASSSAMNTEAFF. In DNA form, the CDR3 reads TGTGCCAGCAGCAGCGCCATGAACACTGAAGCTTTCTTT. Looking up the rest from reference TRBV7-2 and TRBJ1-1 gives the full variable domain: GAGVSQSPSNKVTEKGKDVELRCDPISGHTALYWYRQSLGQGLEFLIYFQGNSAPDKSGLPSDRFSAERTGGSVSTLTIQRTQQEDSAVYLCASSSAMNTEAFFGQGTRLTVV.

There are many counts of this clonotype. The rearrangement links TRBV20-1 to TRBJ1-5; D may be TRBD1 (6 bases). The germline V and J ends were trimmed by 5 bases and 0 bases, with 14 bases remaining between them. CDR3 length: 15 residues. Germline V gene data show CDR1 as DFQATT and CDR2 as SNEGSKA (reference sequence). The CDR3, as DNA: TGCAGTGCTGCCCCTGACAGGTATAGCAATCAGCCCCAGCATTTT. The encoded protein is CSAAPDRYSNQPQHF.

The V gene is TRBV28, the J gene TRBJ2-1; weak D call: TRBD2 (7 bases). Germline CDR1 MDHEN, CDR2 SYDVKM. The CDR3 is 15 amino acids. The ends were cut back, 4 bases at V and 7 bases at J, with 17 bases in the middle. The CDR3 sequence is CASSSPTGGKNEQFF. For the CDR3, the DNA is TGTGCCAGCAGTTCCCCCACGGGGGGCAAGAATGAGCAGTTCTTC.

This clonotype was counted between two and nine times. Here the CDR3 DNA reads TGTGCCAGCAGTCACGCTGGAACGGGGTTATGGGAGCTGTTTTTT. Its translation is CASSHAGTGLWELFF. The rearrangement links TRBV6-2 or TRBV6-3 to TRBJ2-2, with D maybe TRBD2 (5 bases). The CDR3 has 15 residues. With 5 bases removed from V and 9 bases from J, the gap between germline ends came to 19 bases. Germline CDR1 and CDR2: MNHEY and SVGEGT.

This clonotype was recorded a few times. The J gene is TRBJ1-4, the V gene TRBV29-1, with D perhaps matching TRBD1 (6 bases). CDR1 is SQVTM, CDR2 ANQGSEA, per germline. The V end lost 6 bases, the J end lost 4 bases, and 18 bases lay between the germline ends. The CDR3 extends over 15 amino acids. The CDR3 loop reads CSVTSGGGNNEKLFF. The CDR3 nucleotides are TGCAGCGTAACCTCAGGAGGGGGGAATAATGAAAAACTGTTTTTT.

This clonotype was counted a few times. V usage is TRBV9 and J usage is TRBJ1-3; D call uncertain. From germline, CDR1 is SGDLS and CDR2 YYNGEE. The CDR3 is 14 residues long. The V end lost 9 bases, the J end lost 0 bases, and 13 bases lay between the germline ends. The CDR3 region has the DNA TGTGCCACCTCCCCAGGCACCTCTGGAAACACCATATATTTT. Translation gives CATSPGTSGNTIYF.

The DNA for the CDR3 is TGCAGCGTCGTACTACCGGGACAGGAATCCTACGAGCAGTACTTC. This translates into CSVVLPGQESYEQYF. The genes are TRBV29-1 and TRBJ2-7; TRBD1 matches at 8 bases. This CDR3 is 15 amino acids long. J lost 1 base, V lost 6 bases, and 11 bases had no gene match. Germline lookup yields CDR1 SQVTM and CDR2 ANQGSEA.

This clonotype was counted at least ten times. This sequence joins TRBV6-2 or TRBV6-3 and TRBJ2-5, with TRBD2 matching over 8 bases. The CDR3 length is 15 residues. Germline V gene sequence: CDR1 MNHEY, CDR2 SVGEGT. Germline trimming cut 10 bases from V and 1 base from J; bases unmatched to any gene: 11. DNA for the CDR3: TGTGCCACACGGACTAGCCGAAATCTCCAAGAGACCCAGTACTTC. Encoded protein: CATRTSRNLQETQYF.

This clonotype was observed at least ten times. CDR3 coding DNA: TGCGCCAGCAGCCAAGAAGGAGGTATATACAATGAGCAGTTCTTC. Protein product: CASSQEGGIYNEQFF. The chain uses TRBV4-3 and TRBJ2-1, with TRBD2 as a possible D gene (5 bases). The germline CDR1 and CDR2 sequences are LGHNA and YSLEER. The CDR3 sequence is 15 residues long. V lost 0 bases and J lost 4, with 10 bases in between.

This clonotype appeared many times. The germline gene is not matched at one end of the junction; a read error may be the cause. V and J are TRBV12-3 or TRBV12-4 and TRBJ1-6; 8 nucleotides line up with TRBD1. CDR3 size: 16 residues. The CDR3 bases are TGTGCCAGCAGGTTAGACAGGGGCCATTATAATTCACCCCTCCACTTT. This sequence encodes CASRLDRGHYNSPLHF.

The rearrangement links TRBV5-4 to TRBJ1-1; the D gene is possibly TRBD1 (5 bases). V lost 4 bases and J lost 7, with 14 bases in between. Germline V gene sequence: CDR1 SGHNT, CDR2 YYREEE (reference sequence). The CDR3 has 13 amino acids. CDR3 sequence reads: CASSRQRDYEAFF. CDR3 coding DNA: TGTGCCAGCAGCCGACAGAGAGATTATGAAGCTTTCTTT.

This clonotype was observed at least ten times. This sequence joins TRBV20-1 and TRBJ2-3, with D tentatively TRBD2 (7 bases). The germline CDR1 and CDR2 sequences are DFQATT and SNEGSKA (reference sequence). With 6 bases removed from V and 2 bases from J, the gap between germline ends came to 18 bases. The CDR3 sequence is 15 residues long. The chain's CDR3 is CSAERGAGATDTQYF. The CDR3 nucleotides are TGCAGTGCAGAACGGGGGGCCGGGGCCACAGATACGCAGTATTTT.

J is TRBJ1-3 and V is TRBV20-1; D unclear. The length of the CDR3 is 13 residues. Deletions cut 4 bases from V and 4 bases from J, with 11 bases between. Germline V gives CDR1 DFQATT, CDR2 SNEGSKA (reference sequence). The CDR3 reads CSATRREGNTIYF. The CDR3 DNA reads TGCAGTGCTACCCGAAGGGAAGGAAACACCATATATTTT.

Many counts were recorded for this clonotype. The J gene is TRBJ2-3, the V gene TRBV7-2, with TRBD1 as a possible D gene (6 bases). CDR3 size: 14 residues. Germline CDR1 reads SGHTA; CDR2 reads FQGNSA. Trimming left V 5 bases short and J 5 bases short, with 14 bases between. The DNA of the CDR3 is TGTGCCAGCAGCCTGCAAACAGGGATAGATACGCAGTATTTT. Its protein product is CASSLQTGIDTQYF.